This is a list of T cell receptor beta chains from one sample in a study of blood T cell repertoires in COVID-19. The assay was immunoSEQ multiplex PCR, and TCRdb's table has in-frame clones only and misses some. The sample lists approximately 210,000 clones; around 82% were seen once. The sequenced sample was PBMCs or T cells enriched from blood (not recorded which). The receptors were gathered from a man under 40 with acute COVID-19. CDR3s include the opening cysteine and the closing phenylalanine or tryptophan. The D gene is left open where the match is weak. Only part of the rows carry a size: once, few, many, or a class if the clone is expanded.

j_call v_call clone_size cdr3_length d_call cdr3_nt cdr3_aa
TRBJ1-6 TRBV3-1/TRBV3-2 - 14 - TGTGCCAGCAAGTGGGACAAAAGGGATTCACCCCTCCACTTT CASKWDKRDSPLHF
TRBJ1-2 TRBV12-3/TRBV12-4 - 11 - TGTGCCAGCAGTAGAGGGATCGGCTACACCTTC CASSRGIGYTF
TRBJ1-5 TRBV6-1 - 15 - TGTGCCAGCAGTGAAGCGCGGACATCAGGTCAGCCCCAGCATTTT CASSEARTSGQPQHF
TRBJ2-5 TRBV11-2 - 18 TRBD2 TGTGCCAGCAGCGCCGGACTAGCGGGGATTTCCACTCTGGAGACCCAGTACTTC CASSAGLAGISTLETQYF
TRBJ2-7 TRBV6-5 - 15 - TGTGCCAGCAGTTACCCCGGGTCCTACCCCTACGAGCAGTACTTC CASSYPGSYPYEQYF
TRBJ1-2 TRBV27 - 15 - TGTGCCAGCATACCTTCCCCGTTAGCTAACTATGGCTACACCTTC CASIPSPLANYGYTF
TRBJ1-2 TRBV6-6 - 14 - TGTGCCAGCAGTGGGACGGGAGGGGGCTATGGCTACACCTTC CASSGTGGGYGYTF
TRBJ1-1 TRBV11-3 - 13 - TGTGCCAGCAGCCGATACAGGGACACTGAAGCTTTCTTT CASSRYRDTEAFF
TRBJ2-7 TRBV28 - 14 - TGTGCCAGCAGACCACCGCTAGGAGTCTACGAGCAGTACTTC CASRPPLGVYEQYF
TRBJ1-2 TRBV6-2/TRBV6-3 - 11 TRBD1 TGTGCCAGCAGTCAGGGGGGAGGCTACACCTTC CASSQGGGYTF
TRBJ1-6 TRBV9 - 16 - TGTGCCAGCAGCGCGTCTCCCCTCCAGGCAAATTCACCCCTCCACTTT CASSASPLQANSPLHF
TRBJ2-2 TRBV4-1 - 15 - TGCGCCAGCAGCCAAGTTCTCGACTGGGCCGGGGAGCTGTTTTTT CASSQVLDWAGELFF
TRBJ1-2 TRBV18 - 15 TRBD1 TGTGCCAGCTCACCAACCACAGGGGAGAGATATGGCTACACCTTC CASSPTTGERYGYTF
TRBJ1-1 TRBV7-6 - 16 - TGTGCCAGCAGCCGAATGACCGGACATCGCCCCACTGAAGCTTTCTTT CASSRMTGHRPTEAFF
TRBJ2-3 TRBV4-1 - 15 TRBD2 TGCGCCAGCAGCCAGGGGCGGGGGAGCACAGATACGCAGTATTTT CASSQGRGSTDTQYF
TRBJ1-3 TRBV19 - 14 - TGTGCCAGTAGGGAGAGGTTCTCTGGAAACACCATATATTTT CASRERFSGNTIYF
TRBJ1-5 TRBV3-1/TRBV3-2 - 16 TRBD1 TGTGCCAGCAGCCAAACCGGGACAGGGACGAATCAGCCCCAGCATTTT CASSQTGTGTNQPQHF
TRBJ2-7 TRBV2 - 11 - TGTGCCAGCAGCGACGGACTCGAGCAGTACTTC CASSDGLEQYF
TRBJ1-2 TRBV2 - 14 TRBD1 TGTGCCAGCAGTGCGCAGGGGGGTAACTATGGCTACACCTTC CASSAQGGNYGYTF
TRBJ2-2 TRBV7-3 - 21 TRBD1 TGTGCCAGCAGCCTCTATACCGGGACAGGGAGGCCGGGGGGGAACACCGGGGAGCTGTTTTTT CASSLYTGTGRPGGNTGELFF
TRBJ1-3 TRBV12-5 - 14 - TGTGCTAGTGGTTTGGGGACGGCTGGAGGCCCCATATATTTT CASGLGTAGGPIYF
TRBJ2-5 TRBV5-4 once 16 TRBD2 TGTGCCAGCAGCTCTGGGGGGTCTAGCGGGCAAGAGACCCAGTACTTC CASSSGGSSGQETQYF
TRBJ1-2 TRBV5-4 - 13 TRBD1 TGTGCCAGCAGCATTGACAGGGGTGATGGCTACACCTTC CASSIDRGDGYTF
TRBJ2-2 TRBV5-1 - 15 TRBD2 TGCGCCAGCTGCGGGACTAGCGGGGTGTCCGGGGAGCTGTTTTTT CASCGTSGVSGELFF
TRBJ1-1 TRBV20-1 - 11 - TGCAGTGTCCAGATACACCCTGAAGCTTTCTTT CSVQIHPEAFF
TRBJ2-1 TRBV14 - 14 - TGTGCCAGCAGCCAGCGCGATTTCCGGAATGAGCAGTTCTTC CASSQRDFRNEQFF
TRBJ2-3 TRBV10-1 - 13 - TGCGCCAGCAGCGACTCGTTCGCAGATACGCAGTATTTT CASSDSFADTQYF
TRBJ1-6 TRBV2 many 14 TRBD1 TGTGCCAGCAGTTCAGGACAGGGGCCTATACCCCTCCACTTT CASSSGQGPIPLHF
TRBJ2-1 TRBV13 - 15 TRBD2 TGTGCCAGCAGCTCTGGGACTAGCGGGAGAGACGAGCAGTTCTTC CASSSGTSGRDEQFF
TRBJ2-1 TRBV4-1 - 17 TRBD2 TGCGCCAGCAGCCAAGAATTGCAGCGGGGGATGTACAATGAGCAGTTCTTC CASSQELQRGMYNEQFF
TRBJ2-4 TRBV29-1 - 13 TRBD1 TGCAGCATAGACTCCGGGACAGGGAACATTCAGTACTTC CSIDSGTGNIQYF
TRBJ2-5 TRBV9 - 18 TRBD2 TGTGCCAGCAGCGTAGCTACGGGGAGCGGGGGTTTGGAAGAGACCCAGTACTTC CASSVATGSGGLEETQYF
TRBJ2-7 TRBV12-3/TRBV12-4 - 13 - TGTGCCAGCAGCCTCAGGGGTCAGAGCGAGCAGTACTTC CASSLRGQSEQYF
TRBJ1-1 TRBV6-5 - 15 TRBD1 TGTGCCAGCAGCCCCCTACAGGGGTTGAACACTGAAGCTTTCTTT CASSPLQGLNTEAFF
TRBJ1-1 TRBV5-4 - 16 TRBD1 TGTGCCAGCAGCTTGGCCGCCGGGACAGGGGGACTTGAAGCTTTCTTT CASSLAAGTGGLEAFF
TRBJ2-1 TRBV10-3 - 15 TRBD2 TGTGCCTCAACCGGGACTAGCGGGGGTTGGAATGAGCAGTTCTTC CASTGTSGGWNEQFF
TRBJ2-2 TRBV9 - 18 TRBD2 TGTGCCAGCAGCGCCTACCCACTAGCGGGGGTTGGGACCGGGGAGCTGTTTTTT CASSAYPLAGVGTGELFF
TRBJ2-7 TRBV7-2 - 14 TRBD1 TGTGCCAGCAGCCCCGGGGACAGGGTTAAGGAGCAGTACTTC CASSPGDRVKEQYF
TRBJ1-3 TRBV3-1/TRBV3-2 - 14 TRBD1 TGTGCCAGCAGCCAAAGAACAGGGGCGAACACCATATATTTT CASSQRTGANTIYF
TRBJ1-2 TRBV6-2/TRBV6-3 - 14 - TGTGCCAGCAGTTACTCGTACAGCAACTATGGCTACACCTTC CASSYSYSNYGYTF